What follows is one T cell receptor beta chain and its context. Original processing notes: Estimation of nucleated cell counts relied on the amplification of reference gene primers. This table comes from immunoSEQ multiplex PCR, and its TCRdb copy is limited to in-frame clones, with some not included. V and J calls and clone size follow that table, whereas D and trimming were derived from the DNA. The table includes 75,000 to 90,000 clones, approximately 82% detected once. These data belong to a study of blood T cell repertoires in COVID-19. The wider study: The United States, Italy and Spain provided the acute and convalescent COVID-19 samples. T cells, B-cell-depleted T cells, or PBMCs provided the cDNA or gDNA that served as material.

This receptor was identified in a human donor in a cohort sampled during active COVID-19. Sequenced sample: peripheral blood.

CDR3 coding DNA: TGCAGCGTTCGTCGGGACAGGCTTCAAGAGACCCAGTACTTC. This translates into CSVRRDRLQETQYF. The chain joins TRBV29-1 to TRBJ2-5; 8 bases are a match to TRBD1. The germline V gene encodes CDR1 SQVTM and CDR2 ANQGSEA. The CDR3 is 14 residues long. V lost 5 bases, J lost 2 bases, and 7 bases stayed unmatched.